This TCR beta chain emerged from a study of response to subunit inactivated influenza vaccine. General study findings and limits: Each seasonal influenza vaccination, the authors suggested, recruits few new T cells.

The CDR3 is 14 amino acids. The germline V and J ends were trimmed by 5 bases and 2 bases, with 9 bases remaining between them. Germline CDR1 reads SEHNR; CDR2 reads FQNEAQ (reference sequence). Using its own MiXCR run on the RT-PCR reads, TCRdb lists one record per CDR3 protein. The sample has about 650,000 distinct CDR3 sequences, around a sixth seen once. On this clonotype itself: Its antigen is still unknown.

This clonotype was obtained from a man aged 50-60 years who received an inactivated influenza vaccine. The gene calls are TRBV7-9 and TRBJ2-2; D uncertain. Sequenced here: PBMCs from blood, sampled 11 to 12 days after vaccination. CDR3 sequence reads: CASSPTYNTGELFF. For the CDR3, the DNA is TGTGCCAGCAGCCCAACATACAACACCGGGGAGCTGTTTTTT.